These T cell receptor beta chains were read from a single sample in a study of identical twins. TCRdb analysed the 5' RACE reads with MiXCR anew, one entry per CDR3 protein. The sample contains some 730,000 distinct CDR3 sequences, roughly 20% of which appear only once. These data were also reused for a study on T cells expressing NK-cell markers.

The sample was PBMCs. The receptors derive from a woman between 18 and 29 years old in good health. CDR3s include the opening cysteine and the closing phenylalanine or tryptophan. The order of the fields is CDR3 protein, CDR3 DNA, D gene, clone size, V gene, J gene. The D gene is left open where the match is weak. Only some rows state a clone size, as once, few, many or a class for expanded clones.

CDR3: CASISPGTLGYTF
DNA: TGTGCCAGCATCAGTCCCGGGACGCTCGGCTACACCTTC
D: NA
size: few
V: TRBV6-1
J: TRBJ1-2

CDR3: CAIALKRGHTDTQYF
DNA: TGTGCCATTGCTCTTAAGCGGGGCCACACAGATACGCAGTATTTT
D: TRBD2
size: NA
V: TRBV10-3
J: TRBJ2-3

CDR3: CASTLGTPLHF
DNA: TGTGCCAGCACCTTGGGGACTCCCCTCCACTTT
D: NA
size: few
V: TRBV12-3/TRBV12-4
J: TRBJ1-6

CDR3: CSAGGRGDTDTQYF
DNA: TGCAGTGCCGGGGGGCGGGGGGACACAGATACGCAGTATTTT
D: TRBD2
size: few
V: TRBV20-1
J: TRBJ2-3

CDR3: CASSPVEGTGELFF
DNA: TGTGCCAGCAGCCCCGTGGAGGGCACCGGGGAGCTGTTTTTT
D: NA
size: few
V: TRBV7-8
J: TRBJ2-2

CDR3: CASSGLAGVEQFF
DNA: TGTGCCAGCAGTGGACTAGCGGGAGTTGAGCAGTTCTTC
D: TRBD2
size: many
V: TRBV7-2
J: TRBJ2-1

CDR3: CSAKGLAANTGELFF
DNA: TGCAGTGCTAAAGGACTAGCGGCTAACACCGGGGAGCTGTTTTTT
D: TRBD2
size: few
V: TRBV20-1
J: TRBJ2-2

CDR3: CASSYTGTPYEQYF
DNA: TGCGCCAGCAGCTACACCGGGACTCCCTACGAGCAGTACTTC
D: NA
size: few
V: TRBV5-1
J: TRBJ2-7

CDR3: CASSYRNTREQFF
DNA: TGTGCCAGCAGTTACCGGAATACTCGAGAGCAGTTCTTC
D: NA
size: NA
V: TRBV6-5
J: TRBJ2-1

CDR3: CASSVAGTTIDTQYF
DNA: TGTGCCAGCAGCGTCGCCGGGACCACCATAGATACGCAGTATTTT
D: NA
size: NA
V: TRBV9
J: TRBJ2-3

CDR3: CSAQDRGSRFDQPQHF
DNA: TGCAGTGCTCAAGACAGGGGGTCACGCTTTGATCAGCCCCAGCATTTT
D: TRBD1
size: few
V: TRBV20-1
J: TRBJ1-5

CDR3: CASSFRTGTYEQYF
DNA: TGTGCCAGCAGCTTCCGGACGGGGACCTACGAGCAGTACTTC
D: NA
size: NA
V: TRBV9
J: TRBJ2-7

CDR3: CAITPGQGPRELFF
DNA: TGTGCCATCACCCCGGGACAGGGTCCCCGGGAGCTGTTTTTT
D: TRBD1
size: NA
V: TRBV10-3
J: TRBJ2-2

CDR3: CAISESTASRGYTF
DNA: TGTGCCATCAGTGAGTCGACAGCATCTCGGGGCTACACCTTC
D: NA
size: once
V: TRBV10-3
J: TRBJ1-2